This record covers a single T cell receptor beta chain. The entry originates in a study of blood T cell repertoires in COVID-19. As for the study in general: From T cells, B-cell-depleted T cells, or PBMCs came the material, which was cDNA or gDNA.

Looked up from germline, CDR1 is SGHVT and CDR2 is SQSDAQ. The CDR3 runs to 19 residues. V was cut by 5 bases and J by 0 bases, with 20 bases left in between. Assay: immunoSEQ multiplex PCR; the TCRdb copy retains only in-frame clones and omits some. The sample lists 170,000 or so clones, just under 90% occurring once. Sequencing used peripheral blood. This sequence was found in a woman aged 70 to 79 with COVID-19, enrolled during active disease. The rearrangement links TRBV7-4 to TRBJ1-6, with a tentative D call TRBD1 (6 bases). CDR3 coding DNA: TGTGCCAGCAGCCACCAAACCGACAGGAGAAGCTCCTATAATTCACCCCTCCACTTT. The encoded protein is CASSHQTDRRSSYNSPLHF. Full variable domain (outside the CDR3, taken from reference TRBV7-4 and TRBJ1-6): GAGVSQSPRYKVAKRGRDVALRCDSISGHVTLYWYRQTLGQGSEVLTYSQSDAQRDKSGRPSGRFSAERPERSVSTLKIQRTEQGDSAVYLCASSHQTDRRSSYNSPLHFGNGTRLTVT.